This TCR beta chain was sequenced in a study of blood T cells in healthy people across ages. Overall study results and limits: When set beside aged donors, long-lived donors presented more naive CD4+ cells and higher diversity.

A second PCR of roughly 7 to 11 cycles used a sample-barcoded 5' primer and a J-beta primer mix. TCRdb itself ran the 5' RACE reads through MiXCR, one entry per CDR3 protein. The sample lists about 2 million distinct CDR3 sequences; around half were seen once. With respect to this clonotype: What it recognizes is unknown.

Per sample, at least 5.5 micrograms of total RNA were extracted. The CDR3 loop spans 13 amino acids. V shed 8 bases and J 4 bases; nucleotides not matched to a gene: 5. The sequenced material came from blood. The V and J genes are TRBV12-3 or TRBV12-4 and TRBJ2-3; TRBD2 aligns across 8 bases. The TCR originated in a woman between 40 and 50 years old in good health. CDR3 nucleotides: TGTGCCAGCCGAAGCGGGGGTGCAGATACGCAGTATTTT. Translating gives CASRSGGADTQYF.